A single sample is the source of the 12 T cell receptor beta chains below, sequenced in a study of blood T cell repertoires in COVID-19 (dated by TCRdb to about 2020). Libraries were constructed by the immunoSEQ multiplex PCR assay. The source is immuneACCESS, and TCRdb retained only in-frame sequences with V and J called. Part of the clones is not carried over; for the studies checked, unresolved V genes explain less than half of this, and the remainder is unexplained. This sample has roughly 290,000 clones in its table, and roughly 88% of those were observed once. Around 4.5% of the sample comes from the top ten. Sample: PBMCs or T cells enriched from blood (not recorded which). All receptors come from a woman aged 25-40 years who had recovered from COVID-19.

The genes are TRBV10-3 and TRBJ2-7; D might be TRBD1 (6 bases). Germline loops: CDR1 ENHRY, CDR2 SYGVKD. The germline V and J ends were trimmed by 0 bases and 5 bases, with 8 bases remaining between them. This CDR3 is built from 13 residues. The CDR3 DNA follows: TGTGCCATCAGTGAGTCGCGACAGGACGAGCAGTACTTC. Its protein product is CAISESRQDEQYF.

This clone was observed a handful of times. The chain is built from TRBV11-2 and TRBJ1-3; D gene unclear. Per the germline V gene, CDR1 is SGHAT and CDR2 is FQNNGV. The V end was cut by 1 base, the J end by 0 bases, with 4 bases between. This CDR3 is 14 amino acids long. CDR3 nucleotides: TGTGCCAGCAGCTTAGTCAGCTCTGGAAACACCATATATTTT. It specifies CASSLVSSGNTIYF. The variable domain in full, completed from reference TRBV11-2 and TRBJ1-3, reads EAGVAQSPRYKIIEKRQSVAFWCNPISGHATLYWYQQILGQGPKLLIQFQNNGVVDDSQLPKDRFSAERLKGVDSTLKIQPAKLEDSAVYLCASSLVSSGNTIYFGEGSWLTVV.

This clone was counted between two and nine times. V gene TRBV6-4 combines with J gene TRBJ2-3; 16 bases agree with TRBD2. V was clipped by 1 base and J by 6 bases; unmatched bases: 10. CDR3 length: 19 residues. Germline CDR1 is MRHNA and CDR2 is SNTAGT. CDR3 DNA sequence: TGTGCCAGCAGTGACTGCCGTGACCCGGGACTAGCGGGAGGGGATACGCAGTATTTT. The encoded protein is CASSDCRDPGLAGGDTQYF.

The CDR3 DNA sequence: TGTGCCAGCAGCCGTACAGGAGATCAGCCCCAGCATTTT. Protein product: CASSRTGDQPQHF. The chain couples TRBV6-5 to TRBJ1-5, with a possible D match to TRBD1 (5 bases). CDR3 size: 13 residues. V lost 6 bases and J lost 5, with 11 bases in between. The germline V gene encodes CDR1 MNHEY and CDR2 SVGAGI.

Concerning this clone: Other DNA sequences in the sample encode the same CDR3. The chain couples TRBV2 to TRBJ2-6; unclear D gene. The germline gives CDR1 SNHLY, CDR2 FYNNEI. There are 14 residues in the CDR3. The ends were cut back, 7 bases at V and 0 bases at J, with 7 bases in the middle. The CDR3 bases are TGTGCCAGCACCGGAGACTCTGGGGCCAACGTCCTGACTTTC. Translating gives CASTGDSGANVLTF.

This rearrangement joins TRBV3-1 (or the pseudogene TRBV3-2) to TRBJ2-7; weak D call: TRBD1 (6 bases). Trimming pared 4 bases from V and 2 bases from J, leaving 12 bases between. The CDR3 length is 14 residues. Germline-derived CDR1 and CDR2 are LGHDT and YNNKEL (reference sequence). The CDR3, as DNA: TGTGCCAGCAGCCGACACGGACAGACCTACGAGCAGTACTTC. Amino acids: CASSRHGQTYEQYF.

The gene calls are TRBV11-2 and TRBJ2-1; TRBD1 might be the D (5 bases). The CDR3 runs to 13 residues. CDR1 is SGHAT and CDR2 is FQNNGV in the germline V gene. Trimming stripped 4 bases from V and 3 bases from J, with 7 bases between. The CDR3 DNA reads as TGTGCCAGCAGCTCCAGGGACTACAATGAGCAGTTCTTC. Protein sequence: CASSSRDYNEQFF. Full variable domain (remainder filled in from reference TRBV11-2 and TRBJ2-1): EAGVAQSPRYKIIEKRQSVAFWCNPISGHATLYWYQQILGQGPKLLIQFQNNGVVDDSQLPKDRFSAERLKGVDSTLKIQPAKLEDSAVYLCASSSRDYNEQFFGPGTRLTVL.

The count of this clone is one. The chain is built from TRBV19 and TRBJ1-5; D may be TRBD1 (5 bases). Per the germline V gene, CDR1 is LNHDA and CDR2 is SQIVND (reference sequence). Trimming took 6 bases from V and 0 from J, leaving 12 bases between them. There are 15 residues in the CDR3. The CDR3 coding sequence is TGTGCCAGTAGCGACAGCCTAAATAGCAATCAGCCCCAGCATTTT. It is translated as CASSDSLNSNQPQHF.

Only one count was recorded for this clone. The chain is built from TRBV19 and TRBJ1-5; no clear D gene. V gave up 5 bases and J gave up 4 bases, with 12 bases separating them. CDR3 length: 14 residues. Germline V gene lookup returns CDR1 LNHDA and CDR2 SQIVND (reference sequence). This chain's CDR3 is CASSQTRGNQPQHF. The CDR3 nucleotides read TGTGCCAGTAGTCAAACGCGGGGAAATCAGCCCCAGCATTTT.

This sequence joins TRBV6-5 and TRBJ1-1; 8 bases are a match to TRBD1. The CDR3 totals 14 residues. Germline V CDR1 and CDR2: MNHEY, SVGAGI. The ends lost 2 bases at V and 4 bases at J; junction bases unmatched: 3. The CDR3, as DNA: TGTGCCAGCAGTTACCGACAGGGGAGCACTGAAGCTTTCTTT. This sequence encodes CASSYRQGSTEAFF.

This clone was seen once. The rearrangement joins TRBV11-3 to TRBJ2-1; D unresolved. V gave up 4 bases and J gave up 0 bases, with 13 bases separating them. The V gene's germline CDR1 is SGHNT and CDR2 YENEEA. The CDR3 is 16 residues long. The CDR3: CASSSRQTSSYNEQFF. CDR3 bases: TGTGCCAGCAGCTCCCGACAAACGAGCTCCTACAATGAGCAGTTCTTC.

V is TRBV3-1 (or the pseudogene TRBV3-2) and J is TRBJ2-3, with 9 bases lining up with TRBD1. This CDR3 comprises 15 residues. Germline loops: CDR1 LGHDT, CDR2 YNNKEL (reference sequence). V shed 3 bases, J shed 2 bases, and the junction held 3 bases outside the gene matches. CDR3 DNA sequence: TGTGCCAGCAGCCAGGGACAGGGCCACACAGATACGCAGTATTTT. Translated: CASSQGQGHTDTQYF.